The clone carrying this TCR beta chain turned up a few times. Its target is not known. From the RACE reads, TCRdb called clonotypes with MiXCR, one entry per CDR3 protein. In the table there are 85,000 to 100,000 distinct CDR3 sequences, roughly 10% of which are singletons. The sample comes from a study of human T cells and chemical hapten exposure. On the study more broadly: Sensitization employed 2% DPC on 2 cm by 2 cm of upper inner arm skin.

As to time point: pre-sensitization, week 0. The treatment here: therapeutic diphenylcyclopropenone sensitization with weekly scalp DPC. At every patch-test visit, blood was drawn before the patch test was applied. The CDR3 spans 16 residues. The V and J ends lost 5 bases and 0 bases respectively, with 14 bases between them. Germline CDR1 is SNHLY and CDR2 is FYNNEI. Overall study results and limits: Expanded TCRs produced significantly more large CDR3 similarity clusters than controls did.

The chain employs TRBV2 and TRBJ1-5; D gene uncertain. Sample: whole blood, taken in connection with sensitization to the hapten diphenylcyclopropenone (DPC). The origin of this receptor is an older woman with alopecia areata. Some clones in this sample may be carry-over from other donors' samples. CDR3 bases: TGTGCCAGCAGTTTCGGTTCCAGATATAGCAATCAGCCCCAGCATTTT. It encodes CASSFGSRYSNQPQHF.